The 12 T cell receptor beta chains below were found in one sample sequenced in a study of blood T cells in healthy people across ages. Sample-barcoded 5' priming and a J-beta primer mix drove a second PCR of roughly 6 to 12 cycles. Each CDR3 protein gets one entry after TCRdb re-called the 5' RACE reads with MiXCR. The profile shows more than 550,000 distinct CDR3 sequences, about a fifth of them singletons. The sequencing input was blood. The receptors shown here come from a man aged 65 to 79 in good health.

The chain employs TRBV18 and TRBJ2-3, with TRBD2 matching over 13 bases. Germline V gene data show CDR1 as KGHSH and CDR2 as LQKENI. V lost 3 bases to trimming and J lost 4 bases; unmatched junction nucleotides: 4. This CDR3 is 16 amino acids long. The CDR3 spells CASSPGLAGNADTQYF. DNA of the CDR3: TGTGCCAGCTCACCGGGACTAGCGGGGAACGCAGATACGCAGTATTTT.

The gene calls are TRBV24-1 and TRBJ2-3, with no clear D. The CDR3 sequence is 11 residues long. CDR1 KGHDR and CDR2 SFDVKD come from the germline V gene. Deletions cut 6 bases from V and 6 bases from J, with 6 bases between. CDR3 DNA: TGTGCCACCAGTCTCGAGGATACGCAGTATTTT. It specifies CATSLEDTQYF.

This clonotype has only a few counts. The conserved phenylalanine or tryptophan normally closing the CDR3 is absent here, so this likely arose from a read error. The gene calls are TRBV6-1 and TRBJ2-2; weak D call: TRBD2 (6 bases). The CDR3 spans 17 residues. The germline V and J ends were trimmed by 5 bases and 7 bases, with 23 bases remaining between them. Germline CDR1 is MNHNS and CDR2 is SASEGT. The CDR3 protein is CASSPHLRGRFIGELFS. The DNA for the CDR3 is TGTGCCAGCAGTCCTCACCTAAGAGGGAGGTTTATCGGGGAGCTGTTTTCT.

The rearrangement links TRBV3-1 to TRBJ1-1; D is uncertain. Germline V gives CDR1 LGHDT, CDR2 YNNKEL (reference sequence). This CDR3 contains 14 residues. V was cut by 6 bases and J by 7 bases, with 18 bases left in between. The CDR3 nucleotides read TGTGCCAGCAGACATACAAGGGTAGCTGGTGAAGCTTTCTTT. Amino acid sequence: CASRHTRVAGEAFF.

The chain combines TRBV9 with TRBJ2-6; 7 bases align to TRBD1. V dropped 4 bases and J dropped 2; count of bases not matched to a gene: 12. The CDR3 covers 18 residues. The germline V gene encodes CDR1 SGDLS and CDR2 YYNGEE. Here the CDR3 reads CASSSQKSDRAGANVLTF. The DNA of the CDR3 is TGTGCCAGCAGCTCTCAGAAGTCAGACAGGGCTGGGGCCAACGTCCTGACTTTC.

The chain has TRBV6-5 and TRBJ1-1; perhaps TRBD1 as D (6 bases). From germline, CDR1 is MNHEY and CDR2 SVGAGI. The CDR3 has 14 amino acids. Trimming cost V 5 bases and J 2 bases, with 12 bases left between them. CDR3 region: CASSRRTVNTEAFF. In nucleotides, the CDR3 is TGTGCCAGCAGTCGCCGGACAGTAAACACTGAAGCTTTCTTT.

This clonotype was detected only once. V gene TRBV7-9 combines with J gene TRBJ2-3; 10 bases are shared with TRBD2. There are 15 residues in the CDR3. Germline V CDR1 and CDR2: SEHNR, FQNEAQ (reference sequence). V was pared by 5 bases and J by 4 bases, with 6 bases of the junction left unmatched. CDR3 region: CASSPSGGVADTQYF. CDR3 bases: TGTGCCAGCAGCCCTAGCGGGGGTGTTGCAGATACGCAGTATTTT.

This clonotype was seen a few times. J is TRBJ2-7 and V is TRBV20-1; the match to TRBD2 covers 9 bases. Germline V gene sequence: CDR1 DFQATT, CDR2 SNEGSKA (reference sequence). V trimming: 6 bases; J trimming: 4 bases; junction bases outside the gene matches: 10. This CDR3 region has 14 residues. In DNA, the CDR3 is TGCAGTGCGAGACCAGTAGCGGGAGCGTACGAGCAGTACTTC. It is translated as CSARPVAGAYEQYF.

This clonotype was counted a few times. This chain joins TRBV18 and TRBJ2-1; D is unresolved. This CDR3 comprises 15 residues. V was cut by 2 bases and J by 1 base, with 9 bases left in between. Per the germline V gene, CDR1 is KGHSH and CDR2 is LQKENI. The CDR3 loop reads CASSPGRRSYNEQFF. CDR3 coding DNA: TGTGCCAGCTCACCAGGTAGAAGGTCCTACAATGAGCAGTTCTTC.

The chain uses TRBV7-8 and TRBJ1-4; D not certain. Trimming pared 1 base from V and 7 bases from J, leaving 13 bases between. CDR3 length equals 15 residues. CDR1 is SGHVS, CDR2 FQNEAQ, per germline. The CDR3 DNA sequence: TGTGCCAGCAGCTTAGTAGGGCACCGGGTTGAAAAACTGTTTTTT. Protein product: CASSLVGHRVEKLFF.

The CDR3 DNA sequence: TGCAGCGTGTACAGGGACCTTAACTATGGCTACACCTTC. It encodes CSVYRDLNYGYTF. The chain uses TRBV29-1 and TRBJ1-2; D is perhaps TRBD1 (6 bases). The germline V gene has CDR1 SQVTM and CDR2 ANQGSEA. The CDR3 sequence is 13 residues long. V shed 6 bases and J shed 1 base, with 12 bases lying between them. The full variable domain, with the rest looked up from reference TRBV29-1 and TRBJ1-2, is SAVISQKPSRDICQRGTSLTIQCQVDSQVTMMFWYRQQPGQSLTLIATANQGSEATYESGFVIDKFPISRPNLTFSTLTVSNMSPEDSSIYLCSVYRDLNYGYTFGSGTRLTVV.

This clonotype has a count of ten or more. The V call is TRBV5-1, the J call TRBJ2-7, with TRBD2 as a possible D gene (7 bases). The J call is in doubt because the DNA end fits TRBJ2-1 better. The CDR3 extends over 15 amino acids. Germline assignment: CDR1 SGHRS and CDR2 YFSETQ. CDR3 sequence: CASAWGGAALNEQFF. The CDR3 DNA sequence: TGCGCCAGCGCGTGGGGGGGCGCAGCTCTTAATGAGCAGTTCTTC.